This entry lists 12 T cell receptor beta chains sequenced from one sample in a study of regulatory T cells in long-lasting Graves disease. Time point indicated: persistent/refractory GD, antithyroid drugs over 5 years with positive TRAb. RNA from PBMCs was the source of the TCR library. Arm-PCR with iRepertoire HTBI primers amplified the CDR3 regions for these TCR beta libraries. TCRdb reprocessed the multiplex PCR reads with MiXCR, giving one entry per CDR3 protein. The repertoire has 400,000 to 450,000 distinct CDR3 sequences, about a quarter of them found once; the top ten carry about a quarter. The sample was peripheral blood mononuclear cells (PBMCs), taken when the disease was refractory, from a patient treated with antithyroid drugs. Receptor source: a female donor with Graves disease.

This CDR3 reads CASSYYRGKGTEAFF. The CDR3 nucleotides read TGTGCCAGCAGTTACTACCGAGGGAAGGGGACTGAAGCTTTCTTT. The chain uses TRBV6-2 or TRBV6-3 and TRBJ1-1; TRBD1 is a possible D gene (5 bases). Trimming cost V 1 base and J 5 bases, with 14 bases left between them. The CDR3 extends over 15 amino acids. In germline, CDR1 is MNHEY, CDR2 SVGEGT.

This clonotype was counted between two and nine times. The V call is TRBV19, the J call TRBJ1-2; D unclear. The CDR3 runs to 15 residues. V was shortened by 11 bases and J by 1 base, with 20 bases between the two germline ends. Germline V gene sequence: CDR1 LNHDA, CDR2 SQIVND (reference sequence). The CDR3 loop is CADTLTRALNYGYTF. The CDR3 DNA follows: TGTGCCGATACTTTAACAAGGGCCCTTAACTATGGCTACACCTTC.

The chain couples TRBV7-9 to TRBJ1-2; D remains unclear. V gave up 1 base and J gave up 0 bases, with 12 bases separating them. The CDR3 runs to 16 residues. Germline V lookup: CDR1 SEHNR, CDR2 FQNEAQ (reference sequence). The CDR3 nucleotides read TGTGCCAGCAGCTTAGAAGTCGGGTGGACTAACTATGGCTACACCTTC. Encoded protein: CASSLEVGWTNYGYTF.

The chain carries TRBV10-3 and TRBJ1-4; weak D call: TRBD1 (5 bases). The germline gives CDR1 ENHRY, CDR2 SYGVKD. Trimming stripped 6 bases from V and 0 bases from J, with 11 bases between. This CDR3 spans 15 amino acids. CDR3 sequence (DNA): TGTGCCATCAGCGCCGGGGGAACAACTAATGAAAAACTGTTTTTT. Translating it yields CAISAGGTTNEKLFF.

This clonotype has more than one count but fewer than ten. The rearrangement links TRBV25-1 to TRBJ1-1; D unresolved. Germline V gene lookup returns CDR1 MGHDK and CDR2 SYGVNS. V lost 7 bases, J lost 3 bases, and 15 bases lay in between. This CDR3 spans 14 amino acids. The CDR3 sequence is CASKGVGADTEAFF. CDR3 sequence (DNA): TGTGCCAGCAAGGGAGTCGGCGCGGACACTGAAGCTTTCTTT.

This clonotype appeared once. V is TRBV6-2 or TRBV6-3 and J is TRBJ2-7; TRBD2 might be the D (6 bases). The CDR3 sequence is 14 residues long. Trimming shortened V by 5 bases and J by 0 bases, and 11 bases separated the two germline ends. Germline CDR1 reads MNHEY; CDR2 reads SVGEGT. The CDR3 region is CASSRDSSSYEQYF. The CDR3, as DNA: TGTGCCAGCAGTCGGGACTCCAGCTCCTACGAGCAGTACTTC.

The genes are TRBV5-1 and TRBJ2-5; unclear D gene. Trimming left V 2 bases short and J 5 bases short, with 10 bases between. CDR3 size: 13 residues. Germline lookup yields CDR1 SGHRS and CDR2 YFSETQ. This CDR3 reads CASSLGQSETQYF. The CDR3 coding sequence is TGCGCCAGCAGCTTAGGGCAATCGGAGACCCAGTACTTC. The full variable domain, with the rest looked up from reference TRBV5-1 and TRBJ2-5, is KAGVTQTPRYLIKTRGQQVTLSCSPISGHRSVSWYQQTPGQGLQFLFEYFSETQRNKGNFPGRFSGRQFSNSRSEMNVSTLELGDSALYLCASSLGQSETQYFGPGTRLLVL.

This rearrangement joins TRBV7-8 to TRBJ1-2; possibly TRBD1 for D (5 bases). CDR3 length: 17 residues. Trimming removed 5 bases from V and 4 bases from J, with 23 bases in between. CDR1 SGHVS and CDR2 FQNEAQ come from the germline V gene. This chain's CDR3 is CASSPSLRGRVAYGYTF. The CDR3 DNA sequence: TGTGCCAGCAGCCCGAGTTTGAGGGGCCGCGTCGCCTATGGCTACACCTTC.

This clonotype was observed many times. This chain connects TRBV29-1 to TRBJ2-7; 8 positions match TRBD1. The CDR3 is made up of 12 amino acids. The germline gives CDR1 SQVTM, CDR2 ANQGSEA. Trimming took 7 bases from V and 2 from J; bases not matched to a gene: 4. The CDR3 region has the DNA TGCAGCGCCGTGGACAGGGCCTACGAGCAGTACTTC. It codes for CSAVDRAYEQYF.

This clonotype was seen more than once but under ten times. The genes are TRBV5-1 and TRBJ1-1; 9 nucleotides align to TRBD1. There are 12 residues in the CDR3. V trimming: 3 bases; J trimming: 6 bases; junction bases outside the gene matches: 0. Germline V gene sequence: CDR1 SGHRS, CDR2 YFSETQ. This CDR3 is CASSWTGAEAFF. CDR3 bases: TGCGCCAGCAGCTGGACAGGGGCTGAAGCTTTCTTT.

The chain has TRBV15 and TRBJ1-2, with TRBD1 as a possible D gene (5 bases). This CDR3 region has 14 residues. V dropped 1 base and J dropped 4 bases, with 10 bases sitting between them. CDR1 is LNHNV, CDR2 YYDKDF, per germline (reference sequence). Here the CDR3 reads CATSRGGAGYGYTF. The CDR3 DNA reads TGTGCCACCAGCAGAGGAGGGGCCGGCTATGGCTACACCTTC.

This clonotype was found a few times. The CDR3 loop reads CASSPGGRLYEQYF. The CDR3 DNA follows: TGTGCCAGCAGCCCAGGCGGGAGGTTGTACGAGCAGTACTTC. This chain connects TRBV11-2 to TRBJ2-7, with 8 bases fitting TRBD2. The V gene's germline CDR1 is SGHAT and CDR2 FQNNGV. CDR3 size: 14 residues. J gave up 4 bases and V 5 bases, and 7 bases lay outside the gene matches.